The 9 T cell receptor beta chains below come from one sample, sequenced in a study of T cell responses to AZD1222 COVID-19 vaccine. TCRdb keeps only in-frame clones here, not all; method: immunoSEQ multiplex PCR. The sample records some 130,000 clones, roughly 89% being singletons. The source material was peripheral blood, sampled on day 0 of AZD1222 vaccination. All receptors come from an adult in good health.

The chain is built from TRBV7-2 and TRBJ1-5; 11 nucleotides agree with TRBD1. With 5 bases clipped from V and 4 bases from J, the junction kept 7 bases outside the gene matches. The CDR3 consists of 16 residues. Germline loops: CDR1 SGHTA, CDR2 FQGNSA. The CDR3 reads CASSQWGTGGNQPQHF. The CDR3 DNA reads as TGTGCCAGCAGCCAATGGGGGACAGGGGGAAATCAGCCCCAGCATTTT.

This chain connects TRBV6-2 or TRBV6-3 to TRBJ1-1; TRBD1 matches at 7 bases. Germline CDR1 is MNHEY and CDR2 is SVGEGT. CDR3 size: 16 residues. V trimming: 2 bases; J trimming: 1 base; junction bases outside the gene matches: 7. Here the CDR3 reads CASSYPGGTRNTEAFF. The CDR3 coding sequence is TGTGCCAGCAGTTACCCAGGGGGGACGAGGAACACTGAAGCTTTCTTT.

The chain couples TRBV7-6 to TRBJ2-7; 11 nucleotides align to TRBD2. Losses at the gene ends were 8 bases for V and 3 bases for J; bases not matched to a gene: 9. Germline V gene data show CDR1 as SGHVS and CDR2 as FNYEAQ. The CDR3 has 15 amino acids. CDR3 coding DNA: TGTGCCAGCCTCCCCGGGACTAGCGGCCTCTACGAGCAGTACTTC. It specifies CASLPGTSGLYEQYF.

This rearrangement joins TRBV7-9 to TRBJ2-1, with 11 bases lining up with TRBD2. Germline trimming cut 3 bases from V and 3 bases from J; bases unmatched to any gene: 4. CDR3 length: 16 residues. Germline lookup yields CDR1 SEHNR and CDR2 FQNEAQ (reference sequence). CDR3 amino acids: CASSLMGLADYNEQFF. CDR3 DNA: TGTGCCAGCAGCTTGATGGGACTAGCGGACTACAATGAGCAGTTCTTC.

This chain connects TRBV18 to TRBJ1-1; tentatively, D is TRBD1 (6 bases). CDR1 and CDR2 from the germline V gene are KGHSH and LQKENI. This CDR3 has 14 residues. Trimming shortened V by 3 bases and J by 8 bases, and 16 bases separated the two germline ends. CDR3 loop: CASSPIRGAPEAFF. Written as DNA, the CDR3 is TGTGCCAGCTCACCCATTCGGGGGGCGCCAGAAGCTTTCTTT.

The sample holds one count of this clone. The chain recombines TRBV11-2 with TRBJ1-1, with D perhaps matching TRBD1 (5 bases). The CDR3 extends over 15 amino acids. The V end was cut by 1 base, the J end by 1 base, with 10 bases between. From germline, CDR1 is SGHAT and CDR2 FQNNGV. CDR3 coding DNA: TGTGCCAGCAGCTTAGCAGTGGGGGGGAACACTGAAGCTTTCTTT. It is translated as CASSLAVGGNTEAFF.

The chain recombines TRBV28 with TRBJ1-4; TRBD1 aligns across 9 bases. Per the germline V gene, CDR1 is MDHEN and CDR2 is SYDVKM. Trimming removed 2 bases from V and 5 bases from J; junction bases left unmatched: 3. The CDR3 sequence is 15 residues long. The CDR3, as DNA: TGTGCCAGCAGTTTACCGACAGGGGGGAATGAAAAACTGTTTTTT. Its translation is CASSLPTGGNEKLFF.

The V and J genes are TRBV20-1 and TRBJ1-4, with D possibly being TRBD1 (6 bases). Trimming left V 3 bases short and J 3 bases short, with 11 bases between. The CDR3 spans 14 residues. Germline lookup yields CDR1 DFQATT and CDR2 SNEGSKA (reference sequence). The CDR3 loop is CSASTQGANEKLFF. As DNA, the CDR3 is TGCAGTGCTAGTACACAGGGCGCTAATGAAAAACTGTTTTTT.

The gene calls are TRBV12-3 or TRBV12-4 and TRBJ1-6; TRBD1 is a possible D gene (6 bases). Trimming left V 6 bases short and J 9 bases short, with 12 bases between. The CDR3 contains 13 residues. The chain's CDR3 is CASSLNRVSPLHF. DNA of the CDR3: TGTGCCAGCAGCCTAAACAGGGTTTCACCCCTCCACTTT.